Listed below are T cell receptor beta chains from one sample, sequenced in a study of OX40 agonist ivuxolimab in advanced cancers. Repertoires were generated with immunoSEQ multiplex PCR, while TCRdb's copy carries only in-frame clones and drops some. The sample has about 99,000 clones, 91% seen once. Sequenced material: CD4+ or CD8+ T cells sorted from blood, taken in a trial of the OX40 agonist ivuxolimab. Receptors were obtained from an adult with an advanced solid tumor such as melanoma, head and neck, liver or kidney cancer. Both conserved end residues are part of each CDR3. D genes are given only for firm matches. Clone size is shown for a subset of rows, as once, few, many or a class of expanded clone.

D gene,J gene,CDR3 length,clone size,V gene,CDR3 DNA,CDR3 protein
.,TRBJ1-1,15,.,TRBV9,TGTGCCAGCAGCCGGGTTGGGGGGAGGTGGTCTGAAGCTTTCTTT,CASSRVGGRWSEAFF
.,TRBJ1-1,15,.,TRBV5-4,TGTGCCAGCAGCTTGGCCTCAAGTATGAACACTGAAGCTTTCTTT,CASSLASSMNTEAFF
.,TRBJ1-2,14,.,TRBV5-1,TGCGCCAGCAGCTTGGCCCAGGCAGATAGAGGCTACACCTTC,CASSLAQADRGYTF
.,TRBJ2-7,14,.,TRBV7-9,TGTGCCAGCAGCCGGCTGTTAAACTCCTACGAGCAGTACTTC,CASSRLLNSYEQYF
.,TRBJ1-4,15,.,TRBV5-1,TGCGCCAGCAGCTTACAGGGAACAACTAATGAAAAACTGTTTTTT,CASSLQGTTNEKLFF
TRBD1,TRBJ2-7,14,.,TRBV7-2,TGTGCCAGCAGCCCGGCGACAGGGTCCTACGAGCAGTACTTC,CASSPATGSYEQYF
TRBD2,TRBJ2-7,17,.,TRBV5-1,TGCGCCAGCAGCCGGGGGGGACTAGCGGGAGGGCACAACGAGCAGTACTTC,CASSRGGLAGGHNEQYF
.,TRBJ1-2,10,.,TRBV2,TGTGCCAGCAGTAGCGTAGGCTACACCTTC,CASSSVGYTF
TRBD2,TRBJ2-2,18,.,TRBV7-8,TGTGCCAGCAGCTTATCAATACCGAGCGGGAGAAGGGCCGGGGAGCTGTTTTTT,CASSLSIPSGRRAGELFF
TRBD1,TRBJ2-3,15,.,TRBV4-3,TGCGCCAGCAGTCCCGACAGGGGGCTCGTAGGTACGCAGTATTTT,CASSPDRGLVGTQYF
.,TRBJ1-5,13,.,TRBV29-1,TGCAGCGTCGGCAGGGGTAGCAATCAGCCCCAGCATTTT,CSVGRGSNQPQHF
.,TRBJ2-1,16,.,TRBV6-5,TGTGCCAGCAGTTACTCCGCCACCAGCGGCTACAATGAGCAGTTCTTC,CASSYSATSGYNEQFF
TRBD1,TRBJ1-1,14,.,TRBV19,TGTGCCAGTCGAATTAACAGGGGGGGCACTGAAGCTTTCTTT,CASRINRGGTEAFF
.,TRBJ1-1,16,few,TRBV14,TGTGCCAGCAGCCCGCAATCCGGGGCTCGAAACACTGAAGCTTTCTTT,CASSPQSGARNTEAFF
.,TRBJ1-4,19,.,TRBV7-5,TGTGCCAGAAGCTTAAACGAAGGTAAACAGGGATGGTTTAATGAAAAACTGTTTTTT,CARSLNEGKQGWFNEKLFF
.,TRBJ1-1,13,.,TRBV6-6,TGTGCCAGCAGTTACGAGGTCGGCACTGAAGCTTTCTTT,CASSYEVGTEAFF
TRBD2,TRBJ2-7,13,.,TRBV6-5,TGTGCCACTAGCGGGAGGGCCTGGTACGAGCAGTACTTC,CATSGRAWYEQYF
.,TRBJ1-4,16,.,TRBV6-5,TGTGCCAGCAGTTACCAGGCGGGCGTCCGGAATGAAAAACTGTTTTTT,CASSYQAGVRNEKLFF
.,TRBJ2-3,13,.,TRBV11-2,TGTGCCAGCAGCTCGGGCCCGACAGATACGCAGTATTTT,CASSSGPTDTQYF
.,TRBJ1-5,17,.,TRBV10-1,TGCGCCAGCAGTGATCCGGGACGGAGGTATAGCAATCAGCCCCAGCATTTT,CASSDPGRRYSNQPQHF
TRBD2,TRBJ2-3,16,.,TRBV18,TGTGCCAGCTCACCTTGGACTAGCGGGAGGGTGGATACGCAGTATTTT,CASSPWTSGRVDTQYF
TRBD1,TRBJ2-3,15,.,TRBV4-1,TGCGCCAGCAGCCAAAGGGGACAGGGAACAGATACGCAGTATTTT,CASSQRGQGTDTQYF
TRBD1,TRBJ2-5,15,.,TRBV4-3,TGCGCCAGCAGCCAAAGGGGACAGGGAGGGGAGACCCAGTACTTC,CASSQRGQGGETQYF
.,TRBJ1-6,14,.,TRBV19,TGTGCCTCTCGTATGAGGCCGCGGGATTCACCCCTCCACTTT,CASRMRPRDSPLHF
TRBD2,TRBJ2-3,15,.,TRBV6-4,TGTGCCAGTGGGACTAGCGGATCTAGCACAGATACGCAGTATTTT,CASGTSGSSTDTQYF
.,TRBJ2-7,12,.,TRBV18,TGTGCCAGCTCAAGCGCGCCTGGCGAGCAGTACTTC,CASSSAPGEQYF